This T cell receptor beta chain was identified during a study of blood T cell repertoires in COVID-19 (dated by TCRdb to about 2020). Background for the entire study: Samples from collaborators originated in the United States, Italy and Spain and spanned both the acute and convalescent phases of COVID-19. The repertoires were made available in a free public database intended to serve as a resource for research on the immune response to SARS-CoV-2. The sample metadata nearly always contained a de-identified subject ID, COVID-19 status, age in years and sex. The material from the prospective study consisted of cDNA or gDNA derived from T cells, B-cell-depleted T cells, or PBMCs. Where HLA class I and class II types were available, the types were taken from metadata supplied by the sample provider, not from assay-based typing. Samples were obtained from the ongoing ImmuneRACE study (first 160 participants) and from over 1,000 subjects provided by 6 global collaborators. Subjects who had been exposed to COVID-19, were actively infected with it, or had recovered from it provided the deeply sampled blood TCRbeta repertoires that made up the dataset.

The germline V gene encodes CDR1 MDHEN and CDR2 SYDVKM. Trimming costs V 8 bases and J 6 bases, and their ends lie 17 bases apart. The CDR3 sequence holds 15 residues, the cysteine and phenylalanine included. Only the CDR3 part of the read is kept: 45 bases, read in frame from the first base. Comment on this clone: Its antigen has not been determined. No much larger clone is present one base from it, and per-base qualities are unavailable.

The collaborating institutions used their own protocols to collect whole blood in K2EDTA tubes. For TCRbeta analysis, collaborators shipped samples in one of three forms: frozen whole blood, isolated PBMCs, or DNA extracted from either of those sample types. Beyond this particular receptor, the publication reports: Clinical and demographic metadata were provided uncurated, with the amount varying by source and participant.

TCRbeta CDR3 regions were amplified from genomic DNA using the immunoSEQ Assay, a bias-controlled multiplex PCR. As for how the authors treated the data: Nucleated cell counts per sample were estimated from amplification of reference gene primers within the assay. To quantify the absolute abundance of each unique TCRbeta CDR3 rearrangement, sequence reads were collapsed and filtered. Productive Simpson clonality was computed per sample as the square root of Simpson's diversity index over productive rearrangements. TCRdb stores this immuneACCESS table with in-frame sequences only. Part of the clones is absent; in the studies checked, under half of the shortfall reflects unresolved V genes, and no reason is known for the rest. The DNA gave D and trimming, while V, J and clone size come from that table. Across this sample there are tens of thousands of clones, with roughly 91% seen only once. The ten top clones hold 1.9% of the sample.

The rearranged chain carries TRBV28 and TRBJ1-6, with an unclear D gene assignment. The material sequenced was peripheral blood. The TCR comes from a woman between 45 and 60 years old in a cohort sampled during active COVID-19. The CDR3 protein sequence reads: CASGSGQVGNSPLHF. Here is the DNA: TGTGCCAGCGGGTCTGGGCAGGTCGGTAATTCACCCCTCCACTTT.